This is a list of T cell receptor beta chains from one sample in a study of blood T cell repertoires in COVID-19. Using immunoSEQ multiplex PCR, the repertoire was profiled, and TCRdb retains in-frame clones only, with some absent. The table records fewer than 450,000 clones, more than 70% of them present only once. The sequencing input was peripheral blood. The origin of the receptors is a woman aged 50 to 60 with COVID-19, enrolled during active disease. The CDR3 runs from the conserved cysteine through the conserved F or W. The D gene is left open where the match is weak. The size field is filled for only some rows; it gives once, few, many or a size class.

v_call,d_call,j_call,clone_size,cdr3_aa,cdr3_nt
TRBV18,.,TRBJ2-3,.,CASSPALYPTDTQYF,TGTGCCAGCTCACCAGCCCTCTACCCCACAGATACGCAGTATTTT
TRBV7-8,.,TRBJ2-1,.,CASSLSGFSYNEQFF,TGTGCCAGCAGTCTTAGCGGATTCTCCTACAATGAGCAGTTCTTC
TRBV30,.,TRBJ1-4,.,CAWSVGTTEGEKLFF,TGTGCCTGGAGTGTTGGGACAACAGAAGGGGAAAAACTGTTTTTT
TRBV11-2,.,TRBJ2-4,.,CASGHTNIQYF,TGTGCCAGCGGACATACGAACATTCAGTACTTC
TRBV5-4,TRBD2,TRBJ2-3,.,CASSPKTSGGADTQYF,TGTGCCAGCAGCCCGAAGACTAGCGGGGGGGCAGATACGCAGTATTTT
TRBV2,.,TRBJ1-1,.,CASSARLNTEAFF,TGTGCCAGCAGCGCGCGGCTGAACACTGAAGCTTTCTTT
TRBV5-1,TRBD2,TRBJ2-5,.,CASSLDAAGDQETQYF,TGCGCCAGCAGCTTGGACGCAGCGGGGGACCAAGAGACCCAGTACTTC
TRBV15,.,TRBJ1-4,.,CATRRRDGPREKLFF,TGTGCCACCAGACGGAGGGACGGTCCCAGGGAAAAACTGTTTTTT
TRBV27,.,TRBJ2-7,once,CASSSGHHYEQYF,TGTGCCAGCAGTTCAGGACATCACTACGAGCAGTACTTC
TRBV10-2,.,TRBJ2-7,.,CASSETLDEQYF,TGCGCCAGCAGCGAAACACTAGATGAGCAGTACTTC
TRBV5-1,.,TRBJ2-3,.,CASSLAQASTDTQYF,TGCGCCAGCAGCTTAGCCCAGGCGAGCACAGATACGCAGTATTTT
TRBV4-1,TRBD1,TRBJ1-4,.,CASSQYITGGKGDEKLFF,TGCGCCAGCAGCCAATACATCACAGGGGGCAAAGGGGATGAAAAACTGTTTTTT
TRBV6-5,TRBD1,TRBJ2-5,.,CASSIQRGRVETQYF,TGTGCCAGCAGTATACAAAGGGGGCGCGTCGAGACCCAGTACTTC
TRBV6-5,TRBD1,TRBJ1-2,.,CASSYSRGLSYGYTF,TGTGCCAGCAGTTACTCAAGGGGGCTTTCCTATGGCTACACCTTC
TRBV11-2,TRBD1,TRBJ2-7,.,CASSPRGPTSHEQYF,TGTGCCAGCAGCCCCAGGGGGCCTACTTCCCACGAGCAGTACTTC
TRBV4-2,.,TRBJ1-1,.,CASSSTGITEAFF,TGTGCCAGCAGCTCGACAGGTATCACTGAAGCTTTCTTT
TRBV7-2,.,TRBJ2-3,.,CASSWDYTQYF,TGTGCCAGCAGCTGGGACTATACGCAGTATTTT
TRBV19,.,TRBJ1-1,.,CASSIEGTMNTEAFF,TGTGCCAGTAGTATTGAGGGAACGATGAACACTGAAGCTTTCTTT
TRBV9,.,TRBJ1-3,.,CASSLNRESFSGNTIYF,TGTGCCAGCAGCCTGAACAGGGAGAGCTTCTCTGGAAACACCATATATTTT
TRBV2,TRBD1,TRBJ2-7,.,CASTPGTGNYEQYF,TGTGCCAGCACGCCCGGGACAGGGAACTACGAGCAGTACTTC
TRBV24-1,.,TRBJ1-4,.,CATSDRGAGKLFF,TGTGCCACCAGTGACAGGGGAGCGGGGAAACTGTTTTTT
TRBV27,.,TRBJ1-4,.,CATRGGENEKLFF,TGTGCCACCAGGGGAGGGGAGAATGAAAAACTGTTTTTT
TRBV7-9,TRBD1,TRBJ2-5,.,CASSRTGGETQYF,TGTGCCAGCAGCCGGACAGGGGGAGAGACCCAGTACTTC
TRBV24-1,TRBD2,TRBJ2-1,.,CATSTAGRDEQFF,TGTGCCACCAGTACAGCGGGGAGAGATGAGCAGTTCTTC
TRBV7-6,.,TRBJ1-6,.,CASSPWGQGSPLHF,TGTGCCAGCAGCCCCTGGGGGCAGGGTTCACCCCTCCACTTT
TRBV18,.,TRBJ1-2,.,CASSPRETGYGYTF,TGTGCCAGCTCACCGAGGGAGACAGGATATGGCTACACCTTC
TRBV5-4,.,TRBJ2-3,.,CASSPQAGADTQYF,TGTGCCAGCAGCCCACAAGCAGGGGCAGATACGCAGTATTTT
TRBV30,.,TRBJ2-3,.,CAWSFHRRVGADTQYF,TGTGCCTGGAGCTTTCATCGAAGGGTGGGAGCAGATACGCAGTATTTT
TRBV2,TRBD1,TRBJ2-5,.,CASSPNRGETQYF,TGTGCCAGCAGTCCTAACAGGGGAGAGACCCAGTACTTC
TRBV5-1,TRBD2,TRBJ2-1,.,CASSPGGGLDEQFF,TGCGCCAGCAGTCCGGGCGGGGGGTTGGATGAGCAGTTCTTC
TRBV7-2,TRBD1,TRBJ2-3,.,CASSLTGVGTDTQYF,TGTGCCAGCAGCCTTACAGGGGTCGGGACAGATACGCAGTATTTT
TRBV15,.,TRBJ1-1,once,CATSRGGGRDTEAFF,TGTGCCACCAGCAGAGGCGGGGGTAGGGACACTGAAGCTTTCTTT
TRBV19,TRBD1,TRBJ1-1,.,CASSIPRTGIHTEAFF,TGTGCCAGTAGTATTCCTCGGACAGGGATTCACACTGAAGCTTTCTTT
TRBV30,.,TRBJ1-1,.,CAFSTGMNTEAFF,TGTGCCTTTTCGACTGGTATGAACACTGAAGCTTTCTTT
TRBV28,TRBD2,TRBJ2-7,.,CASSSGTKIDEQYF,TGTGCCAGCAGTTCCGGGACTAAGATCGACGAGCAGTACTTC
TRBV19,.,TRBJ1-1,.,CASSTGVNTEAFF,TGTGCCAGTAGTACGGGGGTGAACACTGAAGCTTTCTTT
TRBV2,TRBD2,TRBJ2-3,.,CASRTGTTSTDTQYF,TGTGCCAGCAGAACCGGGACTACTAGCACAGATACGCAGTATTTT
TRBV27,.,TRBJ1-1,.,CASSLSRNTEAFF,TGTGCCAGCAGTTTATCGAGGAACACTGAAGCTTTCTTT
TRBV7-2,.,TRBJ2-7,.,CASSRGPGGAYEQYF,TGTGCCAGCAGCAGAGGCCCGGGGGGCGCCTACGAGCAGTACTTC
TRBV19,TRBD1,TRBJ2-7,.,CASRRQGDYEQYF,TGTGCCAGTAGGCGGCAGGGGGACTACGAGCAGTACTTC
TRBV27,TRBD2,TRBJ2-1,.,CASSLTWEGDEQFF,TGTGCCAGCAGCCTGACGTGGGAGGGTGATGAGCAGTTCTTC
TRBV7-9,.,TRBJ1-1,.,CASSPHGEVAFF,TGTGCCAGCAGCCCCCATGGAGAGGTGGCTTTCTTT
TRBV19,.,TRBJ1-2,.,CASSRDIKPNYGYTF,TGTGCCAGTAGTAGGGACATCAAGCCTAACTATGGCTACACCTTC
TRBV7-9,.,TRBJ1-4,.,CASSLSGWDEKLFF,TGTGCCAGCAGCTTATCAGGGTGGGATGAAAAACTGTTTTTT